The present TCR beta chain was sequenced within a study of cytomegalovirus exposure and HLA in healthy donors. The CDR3 totals 15 residues. Per germline, CDR1 KGHSH and CDR2 LQKENI. V was cut by 5 bases and J by 0 bases, with 11 bases left in between. Both 60 Vbeta primers and 13 Jbeta primers went into the PCR. Data came from immunoSEQ multiplex PCR; TCRdb stores just in-frame clones and leaves some out. The data show 150,000 to 200,000 clones, with just over 75% seen just once and roughly 2.1% held by the top ten. Sequenced input: PBMCs. The source of this sequence is a young woman in good health and CMV-seropositive. The chain links TRBV18 to TRBJ1-3; the D is unclear. CDR3 sequence (DNA): TGTGCCAGCTCATTGCAGGCGATCTCTGGAAACACCATATATTTT. Its protein product is CASSLQAISGNTIYF.